The entry below gives a single TCR beta chain sequence along with its context. Healthy HIV-negative adults without recent acute infections or vaccinations served as donors. The CDR3 contains 14 residues. The trim removed 2 bases at V and 2 bases at J, leaving 2 bases unmatched. Germline CDR1 MNHEY, CDR2 SVGAGI. This entry belongs to a study of shared clonotypes between healthy human individuals. The repertoire was sequenced with immunoSEQ multiplex PCR; TCRdb's copy has only in-frame clones and lacks some. The sample has a few million clones, over 85% seen once. The receptor was isolated from a young man in good health. Sample: naive CD4+ T cells sorted from blood. Regarding subset: CD45RA+ positively selected. The chain joins TRBV6-5 to TRBJ2-7; 8 bases fit TRBD1. DNA of the CDR3: TGTGCCAGCAGTTACCCGGGACAGGCCTACGAGCAGTACTTC. Encoded protein: CASSYPGQAYEQYF.